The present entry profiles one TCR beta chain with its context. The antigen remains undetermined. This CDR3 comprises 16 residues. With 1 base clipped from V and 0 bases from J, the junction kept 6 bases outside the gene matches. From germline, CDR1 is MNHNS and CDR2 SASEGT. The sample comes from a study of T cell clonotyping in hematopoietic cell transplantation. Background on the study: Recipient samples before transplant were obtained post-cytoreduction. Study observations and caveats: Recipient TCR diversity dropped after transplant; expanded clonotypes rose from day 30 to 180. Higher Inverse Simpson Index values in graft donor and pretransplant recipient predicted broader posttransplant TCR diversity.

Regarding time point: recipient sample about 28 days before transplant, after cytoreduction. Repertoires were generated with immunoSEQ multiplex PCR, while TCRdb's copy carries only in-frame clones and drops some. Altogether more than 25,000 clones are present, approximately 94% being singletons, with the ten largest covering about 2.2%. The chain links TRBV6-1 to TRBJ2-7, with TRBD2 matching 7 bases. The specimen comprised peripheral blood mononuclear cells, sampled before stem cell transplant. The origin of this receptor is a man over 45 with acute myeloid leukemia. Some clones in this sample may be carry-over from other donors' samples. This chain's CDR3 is CASSEGRRENSYEQYF. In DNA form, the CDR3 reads TGTGCCAGCAGTGAAGGGCGGCGGGAGAACTCCTACGAGCAGTACTTC.